The clone carrying this T cell receptor (beta chain) was recorded at least ten times. V was pared by 0 bases and J by 2 bases, with 13 bases between. Germline V gene sequence: CDR1 SGHRS, CDR2 YFSETQ. The CDR3 contains 16 residues. This record comes from a study of tumor-infiltrating lymphocytes in oesophageal squamous cell carcinoma. From the PCR reads, TCRdb called clonotypes with MiXCR, one entry per CDR3 protein. This table has around 18,000 distinct CDR3 sequences, under 45% appearing once. The clonotype was recovered from a male donor with esophageal squamous cell carcinoma. The chain uses TRBV5-1 and TRBJ2-3; perhaps TRBD2 as D (7 bases). The material sequenced was esophageal tumor tissue. The CDR3 loop is CASSLAAGAHTDTQYF. For the CDR3, the DNA is TGCGCCAGCAGCTTGGCCGCGGGGGCGCACACAGATACGCAGTATTTT. The entire variable domain, with the rest obtained from reference TRBV5-1 and TRBJ2-3, is as follows: KAGVTQTPRYLIKTRGQQVTLSCSPISGHRSVSWYQQTPGQGLQFLFEYFSETQRNKGNFPGRFSGRQFSNSRSEMNVSTLELGDSALYLCASSLAAGAHTDTQYFGPGTRLTVL.